Each of the 2 T cell receptor beta chains below was sequenced from the same sample in a study of blood T cell repertoires in COVID-19. Measured with immunoSEQ multiplex PCR; TCRdb has only the in-frame clones, and not every one. The table has about 200,000 clones, 87% seen once. Sequenced material: peripheral blood. These receptor sequences come from a man aged 55 to 70 with active or convalescent COVID-19.

This clone was detected only once. The J gene is TRBJ1-1, the V gene TRBV6-5, with D tentatively TRBD1 (5 bases). Germline V gives CDR1 MNHEY, CDR2 SVGAGI. Deletions cut 7 bases from V and 1 base from J, with 7 bases between. The CDR3 contains 12 residues. The CDR3 spells CASMGPNTEAFF. DNA for the CDR3: TGTGCCAGCATGGGGCCGAACACTGAAGCTTTCTTT.

The V gene is TRBV29-1, the J gene TRBJ1-5; a possible D gene is TRBD1 (6 bases). The germline gives CDR1 SQVTM, CDR2 ANQGSEA. V dropped 1 base and J dropped 5 bases, with 9 bases sitting between them. This CDR3 is 13 amino acids long. The CDR3 bases are TGCAGCGTTGAAGTGGGGGGGCATCAGCCCCAGCATTTT. Protein: CSVEVGGHQPQHF.